The 6 T cell receptor beta chains below come from one sample, sequenced in a study of shared T cell receptors in the human thymus. Repertoires were generated with immunoSEQ multiplex PCR, while TCRdb's copy carries only in-frame clones and drops some. This sample has 700,000 or so clones, with 80% to 90% found just once. The sample also formed part of further work on human thymus T cells.

The sample taken for sequencing was thymocytes. The receptor source for this set is a girl under three years old with a congenital heart defect.

This chain connects TRBV9 to TRBJ2-1; 7 bases line up with TRBD1. J lost 8 bases, V lost 4 bases, and 9 bases had no gene match. Looked up from germline, CDR1 is SGDLS and CDR2 is YYNGEE. The CDR3 loop spans 14 amino acids. The CDR3 DNA sequence: TGTGCCAGCAGCACAGGACAGGACTTGCATGAGCAGTTCTTC. Its protein product is CASSTGQDLHEQFF.

The V call is TRBV10-2, the J call TRBJ2-3; D might be TRBD2 (6 bases). This CDR3 region has 14 residues. CDR1 WSHSY and CDR2 SAAADI come from the germline V gene. Between the trimmed V and J ends, which lost 5 bases and 6 bases, there was a span of 15 bases. The CDR3 region has the DNA TGCGCCAGCAGTATAACATCACGGGGGGATACGCAGTATTTT. It is translated as CASSITSRGDTQYF.

Of note for this clone: The same CDR3 is also encoded by other DNA sequences in this sample. The V gene is TRBV28, the J gene TRBJ2-3, with 9 bases fitting TRBD2. The CDR3 totals 22 residues. Germline V gives CDR1 MDHEN, CDR2 SYDVKM. V shed 6 bases, J shed 0 bases, and the junction held 25 bases outside the gene matches. The CDR3, as DNA: TGTGCCAGCAGCCCCGAAGTTGGGAGCGGGGGGACACACTCAATAAGCACAGATACGCAGTATTTT. Translated: CASSPEVGSGGTHSISTDTQYF.

This chain uses TRBV29-1 with TRBJ1-1, with unresolved D. V lost 4 bases, J lost 1 base, and 7 bases lay in between. CDR1 SQVTM and CDR2 ANQGSEA come from the germline V gene. The CDR3 runs 12 residues. The CDR3 bases are TGCAGCGTTGTAATCCGGAACACTGAAGCTTTCTTT. Amino acids: CSVVIRNTEAFF.

The chain links TRBV5-1 to TRBJ1-1; perhaps TRBD1 as D (5 bases). Trimming pared 8 bases from V and 2 bases from J, leaving 10 bases between. CDR1 SGHRS and CDR2 YFSETQ come from the germline V gene. The CDR3 runs 12 residues. The CDR3 is CASSGPNTEAFF. CDR3 sequence (DNA): TGCGCCAGTTCAGGGCCTAACACTGAAGCTTTCTTT.

This clone was counted once. V and J are TRBV9 and TRBJ2-2; D ambiguous. The ends were cut back, 0 bases at V and 4 bases at J, with 13 bases in the middle. The germline gives CDR1 SGDLS, CDR2 YYNGEE. The CDR3 sequence is 16 residues long. CDR3 sequence: CASSVVSVARTGELFF. The CDR3 DNA follows: TGTGCCAGCAGCGTAGTCAGCGTTGCGCGCACCGGGGAGCTGTTTTTT. Full variable domain (remainder filled in from reference TRBV9 and TRBJ2-2): DSGVTQTPKHLITATGQRVTLRCSPRSGDLSVYWYQQSLDQGLQFLIQYYNGEERAKGNILERFSAQQFPDLHSELNLSSLELGDSALYFCASSVVSVARTGELFFGEGSRLTVL.